This TCR beta chain was captured in a study of T-cell memory formation after mild COVID-19. General study findings and limits: Contracting clones, day 15 to 85, had balanced CD4/CD8, and later expanders favored CD4+. Mostly located in CM and EM were contracting CD4+ clones, with contracting CD8+ clones located in EMRA. In pre-infection memory, a portion of responding clones appeared, which suggested that cross-reactive memory joined.

Concerning this clonotype itself: Its target is not known.

TCR alpha and TCR beta cDNA libraries carrying sample barcodes and UMIs came from 5'RACE with constant-segment primers. TCRdb reanalysed the 5' RACE reads using MiXCR and keeps one entry per CDR3 protein. Among 350,000 to 450,000 distinct CDR3 sequences, 20% were seen once, and the ten largest hold 7.5% to 9.5%. This TCR was recovered from an adult woman who had mild COVID-19 (a few samples of this study predate the infection). Cell type and time point are not known. The sequencing sample was made of PBMCs or a T cell subset sorted from them (not recorded which).

CDR3 sequence (DNA): TGTGCCAGCAGCTTAGGGTGGACTAGCACAGATACGCAGTATTTT. Translation: CASSLGWTSTDTQYF. The rearrangement joins TRBV7-2 to TRBJ2-3; a possible D gene is TRBD2 (5 bases). Trimming took 1 base from V and 0 from J, leaving 8 bases between them. The CDR3 runs to 15 residues. Germline-derived CDR1 and CDR2 are SGHTA and FQGNSA.